One sample yielded the 9 T cell receptor beta chains listed below, sequenced in a study of regulatory T cells in long-lasting Graves disease. Time point indicated: newly diagnosed GD, antithyroid drugs for less than 3 months. PBMC RNA was the source of the TCR library. HTBI primers from iRepertoire and Arm-PCR of CDR3 regions yielded the TCR beta libraries. TCRdb itself ran the multiplex PCR reads through MiXCR, one entry per CDR3 protein. The sample yields hundreds of thousands of distinct CDR3 sequences, around 16% seen once. The same data also contributed to another study, on T cells in Graves' hyperthyroidism and ophthalmopathy.

This material consisted of peripheral blood mononuclear cells (PBMCs), taken at new diagnosis, from a patient treated with antithyroid drugs. The receptors originated from a woman aged 40-60 years with Graves disease.

This clonotype was found many times. The CDR3 loop is CAWTRGTDTQYF. CDR3 sequence (DNA): TGTGCCTGGACTCGAGGCACAGATACGCAGTATTTT. The V and J genes are TRBV30 and TRBJ2-3; D uncertain. V shed 4 bases and J shed 1 base, with 6 bases lying between them. The CDR3 length is 12 residues. CDR1 is GTSNPN, CDR2 SVGIG, per germline (reference sequence).

The CDR3 loop is CASRQPGQGLYGYTF. As DNA, the CDR3 is TGCGCCAGCAGACAACCGGGACAGGGACTCTATGGCTACACCTTC. The V call is TRBV4-1, the J call TRBJ1-2, with 9 nucleotides matching TRBD1. In germline, CDR1 is MGHRA, CDR2 YSYEKL. The V segment lost 6 bases and the J segment 4 bases; nucleotides outside the gene matches: 9. There are 15 residues in the CDR3.

The CDR3 bases are TGTGCCAGCAGCTTGGACTTAGGGGCCCAGCATTTT. It is translated as CASSLDLGAQHF. V is TRBV7-9 and J is TRBJ1-5; the D gene is possibly TRBD1 (5 bases). The CDR3 has 12 amino acids. The germline V gene encodes CDR1 SEHNR and CDR2 FQNEAQ (reference sequence). Deletions cut 3 bases from V and 11 bases from J, with 11 bases between.

This clonotype has just a few counts. The rearrangement uses TRBV12-3 or TRBV12-4 and TRBJ1-6, with unresolved D. The CDR3 covers 15 residues. Trimming removed 7 bases from V and 3 bases from J, with 13 bases in between. The DNA of the CDR3 is TGTGCCAGCACCATCCGGGCCGTCTATAATTCACCCCTCCACTTT. It specifies CASTIRAVYNSPLHF.

This clonotype has a handful of counts. The chain combines TRBV5-1 with TRBJ2-5, with TRBD2 matching over 8 bases. From germline, CDR1 is SGHRS and CDR2 YFSETQ. V shed 0 bases and J 1 base; nucleotides not matched to a gene: 5. The CDR3 is made up of 16 amino acids. CDR3 bases: TGCGCCAGCAGCTTGGTGCCGCGGGGGGCCCAAGAGACCCAGTACTTC. As protein: CASSLVPRGAQETQYF.

This clonotype was seen at least ten times. The V call is TRBV7-9, the J call TRBJ2-3; D not certain. This CDR3 contains 14 residues. V gave up 5 bases and J gave up 6 bases, with 15 bases separating them. CDR1 is SEHNR and CDR2 is FQNEAQ in the germline V gene (reference sequence). The CDR3 region is CASSTPTPRDTQYF. In DNA, the CDR3 is TGTGCCAGCAGCACCCCCACACCACGGGATACGCAGTATTTT.

This clonotype has more than one count but fewer than ten. The rearrangement joins TRBV5-1 to TRBJ2-3; D remains unclear. Between the trimmed V and J ends, which lost 0 bases and 5 bases, there was a span of 7 bases. The CDR3 has 13 amino acids. In germline, CDR1 is SGHRS, CDR2 YFSETQ. In nucleotides, the CDR3 is TGCGCCAGCAGCTTGGACAGCCTAGATACGCAGTATTTT. It translates to CASSLDSLDTQYF.

This clonotype turned up a few times. In DNA form, the CDR3 reads TGTGCCAGCAGTTTTGGGCAGGGAAGTGCAAACACCATATATTTT. Translation: CASSFGQGSANTIYF. The rearrangement links TRBV12-3 or TRBV12-4 to TRBJ1-3, with D possibly matching TRBD1 (5 bases). Trimming cost V 3 bases and J 6 bases, with 15 bases left between them. CDR3 length equals 15 residues.

About this clonotype: A clone one base away is much larger, so this may be a read error. The rearrangement links TRBV12-3 or TRBV12-4 to TRBJ2-7; tentative D call: TRBD2 (5 bases). V was pared by 6 bases and J by 6 bases, with 15 bases between. The CDR3 contains 13 residues. The CDR3 bases are TGTGCCAGCAGCCCAGCCGGACTGGGCGAGCAGTACTTC. Translating it yields CASSPAGLGEQYF.